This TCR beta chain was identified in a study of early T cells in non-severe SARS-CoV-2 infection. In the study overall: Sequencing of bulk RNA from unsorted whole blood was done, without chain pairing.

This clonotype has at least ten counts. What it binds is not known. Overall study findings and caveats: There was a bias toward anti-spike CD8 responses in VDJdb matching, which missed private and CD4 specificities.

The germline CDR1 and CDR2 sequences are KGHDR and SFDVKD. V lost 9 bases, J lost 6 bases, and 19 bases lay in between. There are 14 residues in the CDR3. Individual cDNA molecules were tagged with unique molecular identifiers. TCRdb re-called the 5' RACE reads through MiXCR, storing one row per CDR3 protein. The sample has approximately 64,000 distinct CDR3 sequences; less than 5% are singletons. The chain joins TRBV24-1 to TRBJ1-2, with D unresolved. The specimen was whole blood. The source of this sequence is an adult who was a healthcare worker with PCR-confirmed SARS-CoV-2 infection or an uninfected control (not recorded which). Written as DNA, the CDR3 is TGTGCCACCCGAATGACGGGTTCTTTAGATGGCTACACCTTC. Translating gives CATRMTGSLDGYTF.